Listed here are 22 T cell receptor beta chains from one sample, sequenced in a study of early T cells in non-severe SARS-CoV-2 infection. Each CDR3 protein is one row after TCRdb ran MiXCR on the 5' RACE reads. The sample lists 85,000 to 100,000 distinct CDR3 sequences, around 17% occurring once. The sequenced material came from whole blood. The receptors derive from an adult who was a healthcare worker with PCR-confirmed SARS-CoV-2 infection or an uninfected control (not recorded which).

This clonotype has more than one count but fewer than ten. In nucleotides, the CDR3 is TGTGCCAGTAGTATCTCCGACGGCTCTGGGGCCAACGTCCTGACTTTC. Amino acids: CASSISDGSGANVLTF. This chain uses TRBV19 with TRBJ2-6; the D is unclear. V was pared by 3 bases and J by 0 bases, with 9 bases between. The CDR3 is 16 amino acids. Per the germline V gene, CDR1 is LNHDA and CDR2 is SQIVND (reference sequence).

This clonotype was seen a handful of times. This chain links TRBV7-9 with TRBJ1-1, with D perhaps matching TRBD1 (5 bases). The CDR3 is 13 residues long. From germline, CDR1 is SEHNR and CDR2 FQNEAQ (reference sequence). The ends were cut back, 1 base at V and 12 bases at J, with 15 bases in the middle. The CDR3 DNA reads as TGTGCCAGCAGCTTAGTTCAGCAGGGAGAGACTTTCTTT. Translating gives CASSLVQQGETFF.

This clonotype was seen just once. The rearrangement links TRBV15 to TRBJ1-6, with 7 bases lining up with TRBD1. V was clipped by 8 bases and J by 8 bases; unmatched bases: 9. The germline V gene has CDR1 LNHNV and CDR2 YYDKDF (reference sequence). This CDR3 region has 14 residues. CDR3 sequence reads: CATSPGGSYSPLHF. For the CDR3, the DNA is TGTGCCACCTCTCCAGGGGGGAGTTATTCACCCCTCCACTTT.

This clonotype showed up many times. The chain joins TRBV7-9 to TRBJ2-7; the D is unclear. There are 15 residues in the CDR3. V gave up 3 bases and J gave up 3 bases, with 15 bases separating them. CDR1 and CDR2 (germline): SEHNR, FQNEAQ (reference sequence). CDR3 sequence (DNA): TGTGCCAGCAGCTTTGAGGAACGGACGTACTACGAGCAGTACTTC. Translation: CASSFEERTYYEQYF.

This CDR3 is CASSLGTGDDNQPQHF. The CDR3 DNA reads TGTGCCAGCAGCTTAGGGACAGGGGATGATAATCAGCCCCAGCATTTT. This rearrangement joins TRBV7-9 to TRBJ1-5; 9 bases are a match to TRBD1. The V gene end was trimmed by 1 base and the J gene end by 4 bases; junction bases not matched to a gene: 5. Germline CDR1 reads SEHNR; CDR2 reads FQNEAQ (reference sequence). The CDR3 totals 16 residues.

Here the CDR3 DNA reads TGTGCCAGCAGTTCCCTACTGAGCGGGGCCAAGGGCGACGAGCAGTACTTC. Protein: CASSSLLSGAKGDEQYF. The V and J genes are TRBV28 and TRBJ2-7, with 7 bases lining up with TRBD2. The CDR3 covers 17 residues. J gave up 5 bases and V 4 bases, and 17 bases lay outside the gene matches. The germline gives CDR1 MDHEN, CDR2 SYDVKM.

V usage is TRBV2 and J usage is TRBJ1-2; 8 nucleotides line up with TRBD1. CDR1 and CDR2 from the germline V gene are SNHLY and FYNNEI. The CDR3 spans 14 residues. V lost 5 bases, J lost 6 bases, and 8 bases stayed unmatched. In DNA form, the CDR3 reads TGTGCCAGCAGTCCTTGGACAGGGAATGATGGCTACACCTTC. Protein product: CASSPWTGNDGYTF.

The gene calls are TRBV15 and TRBJ2-4; no clear D gene. Trimming took off 6 bases at V and 1 base at J, with 7 bases between the two ends. The CDR3 is 13 amino acids. Per germline, CDR1 LNHNV and CDR2 YYDKDF (reference sequence). The CDR3 spells CATSYEAKNIQYF. CDR3 in DNA: TGTGCCACCAGTTACGAGGCCAAAAACATTCAGTACTTC.

The V call is TRBV5-6, the J call TRBJ1-2; tentative D call: TRBD1 (6 bases). This CDR3 comprises 15 residues. Trimming took off 0 bases at V and 1 base at J, with 10 bases between the two ends. The germline CDR1 and CDR2 sequences are SGHDT and YYEEEE. CDR3: CASSLGAGVNYGYTF. As DNA, the CDR3 is TGTGCCAGCAGCTTGGGGGCAGGGGTTAACTATGGCTACACCTTC.

In nucleotides, the CDR3 is TGTGCCAGCAGCGCCGGGGACAGGGCCTCCTACGAGCAGTACTTC. This gives the protein CASSAGDRASYEQYF. The rearrangement uses TRBV6-2 or TRBV6-3 and TRBJ2-7, with 9 positions matching TRBD1. Trimming at V came to 6 bases and at J to 0 bases, leaving 6 bases not matched to a gene. This CDR3 region has 15 residues. Germline V gene lookup returns CDR1 MNHEY and CDR2 SVGEGT.

V usage is TRBV28 and J usage is TRBJ2-7; 10 bases align to TRBD2. The CDR3 loop spans 17 amino acids. J lost 5 bases, V lost 2 bases, and 12 bases had no gene match. The germline V gene encodes CDR1 MDHEN and CDR2 SYDVKM. DNA for the CDR3: TGTGCCAGCAGTTTAGTCAGGGGAAGCGGGAGGGCCCACGAGCAGTACTTC. This encodes CASSLVRGSGRAHEQYF.

CDR3 sequence: CASSLSGRALAGELFF. The CDR3, as DNA: TGTGCCAGCAGCTTAAGCGGGAGGGCCCTCGCCGGGGAGCTGTTTTTT. This chain links TRBV5-6 with TRBJ2-2, with TRBD2 matching over 10 bases. V shed 2 bases, J shed 6 bases, and the junction held 7 bases outside the gene matches. The germline CDR1 and CDR2 sequences are SGHDT and YYEEEE. The CDR3 runs to 16 residues.

Only a few counts were recorded for this clonotype. The rearrangement links TRBV6-5 to TRBJ2-7, with 8 bases identical to TRBD2. In germline, CDR1 is MNHEY, CDR2 SVGAGI. V gave up 7 bases and J gave up 4 bases; unmatched junction bases: 9. This CDR3 is 14 amino acids long. CDR3 nucleotides: TGTGCCAGCACCCCCCCCGGCGGGGGGTACGAGCAGTACTTC. As protein: CASTPPGGGYEQYF.

This clonotype turned up a few times. V and J are TRBV6-4 and TRBJ2-3; TRBD2 agrees at 8 bases. This CDR3 comprises 16 residues. V shed 3 bases and J 1 base; nucleotides not matched to a gene: 6. CDR1 is MRHNA, CDR2 SNTAGT, per germline. The CDR3 sequence is CASSESSGRGTDTQYF. CDR3 in DNA: TGTGCCAGCAGTGAATCTAGCGGGCGAGGCACAGATACGCAGTATTTT.

The genes are TRBV11-2 and TRBJ2-1; 13 bases fit TRBD2. Trimming removed 4 bases from V and 7 bases from J; junction bases left unmatched: 13. The length of the CDR3 is 18 residues. Germline V gene sequence: CDR1 SGHAT, CDR2 FQNNGV. In DNA, the CDR3 is TGTGCCAGCAGCTCACTCCGACTAGCGGGAGGATCGATGAATGAGCAGTTCTTC. Translation gives CASSSLRLAGGSMNEQFF.

CDR3 in DNA: TGTGCCAGCAGCCGGGACTTTACCTACAATGAGCAGTTCTTC. It translates to CASSRDFTYNEQFF. The V and J genes are TRBV6-2 or TRBV6-3 and TRBJ2-1; perhaps TRBD2 as D (6 bases). V lost 6 bases and J lost 2, with 11 bases in between. Germline V gene sequence: CDR1 MNHEY, CDR2 SVGEGT. The CDR3 consists of 14 residues.

At least ten counts were recorded for this clonotype. The chain joins TRBV2 to TRBJ2-1; 10 nucleotides align to TRBD2. Germline assignment: CDR1 SNHLY and CDR2 FYNNEI. The CDR3 is 15 amino acids. The V gene end was trimmed by 1 base and the J gene end by 4 bases; junction bases not matched to a gene: 1. For the CDR3, the DNA is TGTGCCAGCAGTGAAGGGACTAGCGGATACAATGAGCAGTTCTTC. This codes for CASSEGTSGYNEQFF.

A few counts support this clonotype. The chain couples TRBV4-2 to TRBJ2-3, with TRBD2 matching over 12 bases. Germline-derived CDR1 and CDR2 are LGHNA and YNFKEQ. The trim removed 5 bases at V and 1 base at J, leaving 7 bases unmatched. CDR3 length equals 17 residues. CDR3 bases: TGTGCCAGCAGCGGGACGCCTAGCGGGGGGGGCACAGATACGCAGTATTTT. Its protein product is CASSGTPSGGGTDTQYF.

The chain links TRBV28 to TRBJ2-7, with TRBD2 matching 7 bases. Losses at the gene ends were 4 bases for V and 2 bases for J; bases not matched to a gene: 11. Germline CDR1 and CDR2: MDHEN and SYDVKM. The CDR3 extends over 16 amino acids. This chain's CDR3 is CASSYARTSPAYEQYF. In DNA, the CDR3 is TGTGCCAGCAGTTATGCCCGGACTAGTCCCGCCTACGAGCAGTACTTC.

This clonotype was counted at least ten times. The chain uses TRBV28 and TRBJ2-7, with a weak D call TRBD2 (6 bases). The CDR3 is made up of 13 amino acids. The V end lost 2 bases, the J end lost 3 bases, and 8 bases lay between the germline ends. Germline assignment: CDR1 MDHEN and CDR2 SYDVKM. CDR3 sequence: CASSLGRGYEQYF. Written as DNA, the CDR3 is TGTGCCAGCAGTTTAGGGCGGGGCTACGAGCAGTACTTC.

This chain links TRBV7-9 with TRBJ2-3; D gene ambiguous. The CDR3 is made up of 15 amino acids. Deletions cut 1 base from V and 4 bases from J, with 12 bases between. The germline gives CDR1 SEHNR, CDR2 FQNEAQ (reference sequence). CDR3 sequence (DNA): TGTGCCAGCAGCTTAGAGGGAATGCGTCCAGATACGCAGTATTTT. Its translation is CASSLEGMRPDTQYF.

This clonotype occurred many times. The rearrangement uses TRBV29-1 and TRBJ1-2; D gene unclear. Germline assignment: CDR1 SQVTM and CDR2 ANQGSEA. CDR3 length equals 14 residues. The V gene lost 5 bases and the J gene lost 5 bases, with 18 bases spanning the gap. CDR3 nucleotides: TGCAGCGTTCGAACCATGGGGAATTCGTATGGCTACACCTTC. Translation gives CSVRTMGNSYGYTF. Full variable domain (missing parts from reference TRBV29-1 and TRBJ1-2): SAVISQKPSRDICQRGTSLTIQCQVDSQVTMMFWYRQQPGQSLTLIATANQGSEATYESGFVIDKFPISRPNLTFSTLTVSNMSPEDSSIYLCSVRTMGNSYGYTFGSGTRLTVV.